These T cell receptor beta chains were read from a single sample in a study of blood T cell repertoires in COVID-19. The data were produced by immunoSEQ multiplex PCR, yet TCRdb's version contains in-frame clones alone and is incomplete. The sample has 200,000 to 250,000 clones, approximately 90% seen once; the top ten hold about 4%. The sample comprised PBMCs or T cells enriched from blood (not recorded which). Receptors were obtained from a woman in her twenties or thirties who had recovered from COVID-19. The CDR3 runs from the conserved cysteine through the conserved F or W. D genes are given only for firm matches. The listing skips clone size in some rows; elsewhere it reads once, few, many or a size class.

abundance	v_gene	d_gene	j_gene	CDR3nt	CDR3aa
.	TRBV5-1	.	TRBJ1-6	TGCGCCAGCAGCTTGGGACAGCTAAATAATTCACCCCTCCACTTT	CASSLGQLNNSPLHF
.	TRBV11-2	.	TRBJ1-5	TGTGCCAGCAGCTCGGGGGGTGGGAATCAGCCCCAGCATTTT	CASSSGGGNQPQHF
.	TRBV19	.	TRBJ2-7	TGTGCCAGTACCCCTAGTGCGTACGAGCAGTACTTC	CASTPSAYEQYF
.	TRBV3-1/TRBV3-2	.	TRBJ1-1	TGTGCCAGCAGCCAGGAGGGATGCATGAACACTGAAGCTTTCTTT	CASSQEGCMNTEAFF
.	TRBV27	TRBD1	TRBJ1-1	TGTGCCAGCAGTTTACAAGGGACAGGGGGCGTCGGTGGCACTGAAGCTTTCTTT	CASSLQGTGGVGGTEAFF
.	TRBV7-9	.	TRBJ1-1	TGTGCCAGCAGCTTTGCGGGGGCGCTTGACACTGAAGCTTTCTTT	CASSFAGALDTEAFF
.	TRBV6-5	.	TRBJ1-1	TGTGCCAGCACCAGGGTCAGGGACACTGAAGCTTTCTTT	CASTRVRDTEAFF
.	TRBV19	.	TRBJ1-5	TGTGCCAGTAGTATCGGTACAGGACAACATCAGCCCCAGCATTTT	CASSIGTGQHQPQHF
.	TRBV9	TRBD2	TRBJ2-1	TGTGCCAGCAGCTTTCGGACTAGCGGGAGCAATGAGCAGTTCTTC	CASSFRTSGSNEQFF
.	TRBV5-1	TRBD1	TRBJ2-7	TGCGCCAGCAGCTCCATACCCCGGACAGGGGGCTACGAGCAGTACTTC	CASSSIPRTGGYEQYF
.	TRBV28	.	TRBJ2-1	TGTGCCAGCACCACGAGGGAAGGACTACTCAATGAGCAGTTCTTC	CASTTREGLLNEQFF
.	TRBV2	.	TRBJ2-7	TGTGCCAGCAGTGGGGCTTACGAGCAGTACTTC	CASSGAYEQYF
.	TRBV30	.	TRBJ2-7	TGTGCCTGGAACCGGGCTGGGGCGTACGAGCAGTACTTC	CAWNRAGAYEQYF
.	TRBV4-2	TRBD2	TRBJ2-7	TGTGCCAGCAGCCAAAACCCGGGAGGGTACGAGCAGTACTTC	CASSQNPGGYEQYF
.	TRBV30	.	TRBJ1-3	TGTGCCTGGAGTGTAACGGGAGGAGCGAGCTCTGGAAACACCATATATTTT	CAWSVTGGASSGNTIYF
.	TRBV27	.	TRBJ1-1	TGTGCCAGCAGTTTAATTGGCTTGGGGGGGAACACTGAAGCTTTCTTT	CASSLIGLGGNTEAFF
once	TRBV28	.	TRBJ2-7	TGTGCCAGCAGCTGGAACTCATTAGGGGAAGCCTACGAGCAGTACTTC	CASSWNSLGEAYEQYF
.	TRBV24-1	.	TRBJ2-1	TGTGCCACCAGTGATTTTCGGGGACAAGTCTCCTACAATGAGCAGTTCTTC	CATSDFRGQVSYNEQFF
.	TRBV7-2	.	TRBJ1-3	TGTGCCAGCAGCCGCGTCCCAGGGGCTGGAAACACCATATATTTT	CASSRVPGAGNTIYF
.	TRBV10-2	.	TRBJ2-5	TGCGCCAGCAGTGCCGGCCTCGGAGGCGAGACCCAGTACTTC	CASSAGLGGETQYF
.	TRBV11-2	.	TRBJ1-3	TGTGCCAGCAGGTCGGAATCAGGGGGAAACACCATATATTTT	CASRSESGGNTIYF
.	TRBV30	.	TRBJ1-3	TGTGCCTTGATGGGGGGTTTTGCTGGAAACACCATATATTTT	CALMGGFAGNTIYF
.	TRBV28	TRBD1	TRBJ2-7	TGTGCCAGCAGATCTACAGGGGTTCACGAGCAGTACTTC	CASRSTGVHEQYF
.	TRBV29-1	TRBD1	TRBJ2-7	TGCAGCGTTGTGGGGACAGGCTTCTACGAGCAGTACTTC	CSVVGTGFYEQYF
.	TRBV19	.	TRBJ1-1	TGTGCCAGTAGTATGGGGCAGAAATCCCTGAACACTGAAGCTTTCTTT	CASSMGQKSLNTEAFF
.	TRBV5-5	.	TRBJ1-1	TGTGCCAGCAGCTCAGGCCCGAACACTGAAGCTTTCTTT	CASSSGPNTEAFF
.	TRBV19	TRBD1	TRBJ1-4	TGTGCCAGTACCAAGACAGGGGAAGGTGAAAAACTGTTTTTT	CASTKTGEGEKLFF
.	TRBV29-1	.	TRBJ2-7	TGCAGCGTTGAGGGGAGCTCCTACGAGCAGTACTTC	CSVEGSSYEQYF
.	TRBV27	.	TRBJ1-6	TGTGCCAGCAGTGAGACAGGCATATCACCCCTCCACTTT	CASSETGISPLHF
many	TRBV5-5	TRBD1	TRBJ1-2	TGTGCCAGCAGCCCAGGGGGGACCTACTATGGCTACACCTTC	CASSPGGTYYGYTF
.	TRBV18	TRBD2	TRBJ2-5	TGTGCCAGCCATAGCGGGACTCCACAAGAGACCCAGTACTTC	CASHSGTPQETQYF
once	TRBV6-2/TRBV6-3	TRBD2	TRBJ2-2	TGTGCCAGCAGTTACTCGGACGGGAGGGTTACCGGGGAGCTGTTTTTT	CASSYSDGRVTGELFF
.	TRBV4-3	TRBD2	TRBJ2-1	TGCGCCAGCAGCCAAGAAGCGGGAGTTTTCAATGAGCAGTTCTTC	CASSQEAGVFNEQFF
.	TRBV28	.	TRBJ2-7	TGTGCCAGCAGTTTACTCGGGGGGCGAAACGAGCAGTACTTC	CASSLLGGRNEQYF
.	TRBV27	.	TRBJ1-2	TGTGCCAGCAGTTTAGGGGGGGGGCTAGCTCCTTATGGCTACACCTTC	CASSLGGGLAPYGYTF
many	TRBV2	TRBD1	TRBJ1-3	TGTGCCAGCAGGCGGGACAGGAACTCTGGAAACACCATATATTTT	CASRRDRNSGNTIYF